This T cell receptor beta chain was identified during a study of regulatory T cells in long-lasting Graves disease. As for time point: persistent/refractory GD, antithyroid drugs over 5 years with positive TRAb. PBMC-extracted RNA yielded the TCR library. CDR3 regions were amplified by Arm-PCR using iRepertoire HTBI primers to build TCR beta libraries. MiXCR was run by TCRdb on the multiplex PCR reads, yielding one entry per CDR3 protein. Of 250,000 to 300,000 distinct CDR3 sequences detected, under 25% appear once; the ten largest clones hold approximately 60%. This TCR derives from a female donor with Graves disease. This sample comprised peripheral blood mononuclear cells (PBMCs), obtained when the disease was refractory, from a patient treated with antithyroid drugs.

The DNA for the CDR3 is TGTGCCAGCAGCCGATGGGCCGGGGAGACCCAGTACTTC. Amino acid sequence: CASSRWAGETQYF. The chain links TRBV7-2 to TRBJ2-5; unclear D gene. CDR3 length equals 13 residues. The germline V gene has CDR1 SGHTA and CDR2 FQGNSA. The V end was cut by 5 bases, the J end by 5 bases, with 12 bases between.